This T cell receptor (beta chain) was sequenced for a study of T cells in Graves' hyperthyroidism and ophthalmopathy. Amplification of TCR beta CDR3 regions was performed using RNA transcripts as template. The primer set for the first-round RT-PCR of the TCR CDR3 was HTBI. TCRdb redid the calling of the multiplex PCR reads with MiXCR, one entry per CDR3 protein. The profile shows 500,000 or so distinct CDR3 sequences, roughly 18% of them singletons. A Clinical Activity Score of at least 3, a NOSPECS grade of at least 4 and a duration under 3 months were recorded in the ophthalmopathy patients. This clonotype was picked up a small number of times. This TCR came from a woman under 30 with Graves' ophthalmopathy. Specimen: blood.

The DNA for the CDR3 is TGTGCCTGGAGTCTAGGGCCAGGGGAAGGCTACGAGCAGTACTTC. Encoded protein: CAWSLGPGEGYEQYF. This chain links TRBV30 with TRBJ2-7, with D maybe TRBD1 (6 bases). The CDR3 totals 15 residues. V was pared by 2 bases and J by 3 bases, with 17 bases between. Germline CDR1 GTSNPN, CDR2 SVGIG (reference sequence).